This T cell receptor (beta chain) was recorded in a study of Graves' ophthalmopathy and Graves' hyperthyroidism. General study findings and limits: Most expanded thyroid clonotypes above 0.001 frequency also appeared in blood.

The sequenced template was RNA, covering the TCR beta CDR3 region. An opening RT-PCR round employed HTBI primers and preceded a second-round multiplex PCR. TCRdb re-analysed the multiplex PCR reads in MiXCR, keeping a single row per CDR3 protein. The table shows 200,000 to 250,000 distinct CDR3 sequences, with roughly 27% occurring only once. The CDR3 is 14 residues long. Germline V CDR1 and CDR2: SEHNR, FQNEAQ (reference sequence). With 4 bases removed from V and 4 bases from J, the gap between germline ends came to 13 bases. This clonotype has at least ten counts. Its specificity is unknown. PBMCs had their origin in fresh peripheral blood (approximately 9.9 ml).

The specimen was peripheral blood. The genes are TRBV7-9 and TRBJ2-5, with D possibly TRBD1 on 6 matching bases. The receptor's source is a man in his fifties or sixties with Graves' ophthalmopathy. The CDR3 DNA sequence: TGTGCCAGCAGCTGGGAACAGGGTCGAGAGACCCAGTACTTC. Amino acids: CASSWEQGRETQYF.